This TCR beta chain derives from a study of blood T cells in healthy people across ages. The V end lost 4 bases, the J end lost 6 bases, and 23 bases lay between the germline ends. CDR1 and CDR2 from the germline V gene are LGHNA and YSLEER. The CDR3 is 17 amino acids. Only one count was recorded for this clonotype. Alongside a J-beta primer mix, a sample-barcoded 5' primer served in a second PCR lasting roughly 7 to 12 cycles. TCRdb recomputed calls from the 5' RACE reads with MiXCR, one row per CDR3 protein. Of over a million distinct CDR3 sequences in the sample, roughly 60% were seen once. The receptor was derived from a man between 18 and 35 years old in good health. Sequenced sample: blood. The V and J genes are TRBV4-3 and TRBJ2-3, with D possibly called TRBD1 or TRBD2 (5 bases each). The CDR3 nucleotides read TGCGCCAGCAGCCTAGGGACCCGAGAGAACAAGGGGGATACGCAGTATTTT. Encoded protein: CASSLGTRENKGDTQYF.